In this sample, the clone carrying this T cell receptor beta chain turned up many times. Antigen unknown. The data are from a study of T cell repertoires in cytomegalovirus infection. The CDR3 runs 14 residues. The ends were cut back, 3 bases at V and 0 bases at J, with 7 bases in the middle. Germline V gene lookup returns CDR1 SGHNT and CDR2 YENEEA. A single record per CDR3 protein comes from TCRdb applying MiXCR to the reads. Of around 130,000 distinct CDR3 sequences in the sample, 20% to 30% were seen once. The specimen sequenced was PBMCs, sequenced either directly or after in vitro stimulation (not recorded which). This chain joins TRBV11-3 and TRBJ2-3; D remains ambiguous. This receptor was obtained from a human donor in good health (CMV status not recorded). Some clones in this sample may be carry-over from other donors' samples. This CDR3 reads CASSFAGSTDTQYF. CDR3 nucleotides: TGTGCCAGCAGCTTCGCCGGTAGCACAGATACGCAGTATTTT.